This T cell receptor beta chain originates from a study of cytomegalovirus exposure and HLA in healthy donors. Study background: Within the Caucasian-associated ancestry cluster were under 85% of the roughly 400 genotyped donors. Study results and limitations: A missense variant in DCLRE1C was later tied to TCR beta V- and J-gene trimming. Sequences of the TCR beta chain were said to predict the HLA-A and HLA-B alleles of most subjects accurately.

The PCR used 60 Vbeta and 13 Jbeta primers. This table comes from immunoSEQ multiplex PCR, and its TCRdb copy is limited to in-frame clones, with some not included. The sample carries 95,000 to 150,000 clones, 77% recorded once. Comment on this clone: Its cognate antigen is unknown.

When sampled, the donors appeared nominally healthy, though they likely had unrecorded immune exposures. Sequences were obtained from PBMCs. This TCR derives from a human donor in good health.

The CDR3 region is CASSQDPPGGIKETQYF. The CDR3 region has the DNA TGTGCCAGCAGCCAAGATCCCCCGGGAGGGATAAAAGAGACCCAGTACTTC. V usage is TRBV4-2 and J usage is TRBJ2-5, with 8 bases aligning to TRBD2. CDR3 size: 17 residues. Germline CDR1 LGHNA, CDR2 YNFKEQ. The junction had 9 bases not matched to a gene; V was cut back by 0 bases and J by 3 bases.